The source of this TCR beta chain is a study of human T cells and chemical hapten exposure. TCRdb redid the calling of the RACE reads with MiXCR, one entry per CDR3 protein. The table records about 290,000 distinct CDR3 sequences, over 7.5% of them present only once. This CDR3 has 13 residues. Germline V gives CDR1 SGHRS, CDR2 YFSETQ. With V trimmed by 2 bases and J by 10 bases, 5 bases remained unmatched. Described time point: pre-sensitization, week 0. The treatment denotes: therapeutic diphenylcyclopropenone sensitization with weekly scalp DPC. The TCR was taken from a man younger than 35 with alopecia areata. Some clones in this sample may be carry-over from other donors' samples. Sequenced here: whole blood, sampled in connection with sensitization to the hapten diphenylcyclopropenone (DPC). This chain uses TRBV5-1 with TRBJ1-4, with 7 bases fitting TRBD1. The CDR3 coding sequence is TGCGCCAGCAGCTTACAGGGGTCCGGAAAACTGTTTTTT. The encoded protein is CASSLQGSGKLFF.